The T cell receptor (beta chain) under discussion was sequenced for a study of vaccination and CD4 T cells after COVID-19. With the Oncomine TCR Beta short-read assay, DNA from cultured CD4+ T cells was sequenced. TCRdb independently ran MiXCR on the PCR reads; one entry per CDR3 protein. This table holds nearly 15,000 distinct CDR3 sequences, approximately 80% found once. This clonotype turned up a few times. Its antigen is unknown. The CDR3 has 14 residues. With V trimmed by 2 bases and J by 10 bases, 5 bases remained unmatched. Germline V lookup: CDR1 GTSNPN, CDR2 SVGIG (reference sequence). Specified treatment: 10-day PBMC culture with coronavirus spike peptide pools or control peptides (ViraFEST assay).

This TCR came from a human donor who received a COVID-19 vaccine. The chain uses TRBV30 and TRBJ1-6; 10 positions agree with TRBD1. Sequences were derived from CD4+ T cells from blood, cultured in vitro, sampled after SARS-CoV-2 vaccination. CDR3 nucleotide sequence: TGTGCCTGGAGTCTGGACAGGGGGAGATCACCCCTCCACTTT. This encodes CAWSLDRGRSPLHF. Full variable domain (rest looked up from reference TRBV30 and TRBJ1-6): SQTIHQWPATLVQPVGSPLSLECTVEGTSNPNLYWYRQAAGRGLQLLFYSVGIGQISSEVPQNLSASRPQDRQFILSSKKLLLSDSGFYLCAWSLDRGRSPLHFGNGTRLTVT.